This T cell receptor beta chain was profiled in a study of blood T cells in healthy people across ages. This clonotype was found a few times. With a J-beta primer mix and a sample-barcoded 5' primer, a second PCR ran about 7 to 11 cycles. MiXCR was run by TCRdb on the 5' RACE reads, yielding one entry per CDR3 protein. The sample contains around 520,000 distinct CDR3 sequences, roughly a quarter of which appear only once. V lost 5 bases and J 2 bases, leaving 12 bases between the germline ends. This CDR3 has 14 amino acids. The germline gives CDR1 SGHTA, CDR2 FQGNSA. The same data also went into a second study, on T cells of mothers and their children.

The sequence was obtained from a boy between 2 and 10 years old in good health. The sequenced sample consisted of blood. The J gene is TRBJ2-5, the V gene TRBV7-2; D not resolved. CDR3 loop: CASSRLRGQETQYF. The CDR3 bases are TGTGCCAGCAGCCGCTTACGCGGTCAAGAGACCCAGTACTTC. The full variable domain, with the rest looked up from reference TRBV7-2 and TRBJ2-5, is GAGVSQSPSNKVTEKGKDVELRCDPISGHTALYWYRQSLGQGLEFLIYFQGNSAPDKSGLPSDRFSAERTGGSVSTLTIQRTQQEDSAVYLCASSRLRGQETQYFGPGTRLLVL.